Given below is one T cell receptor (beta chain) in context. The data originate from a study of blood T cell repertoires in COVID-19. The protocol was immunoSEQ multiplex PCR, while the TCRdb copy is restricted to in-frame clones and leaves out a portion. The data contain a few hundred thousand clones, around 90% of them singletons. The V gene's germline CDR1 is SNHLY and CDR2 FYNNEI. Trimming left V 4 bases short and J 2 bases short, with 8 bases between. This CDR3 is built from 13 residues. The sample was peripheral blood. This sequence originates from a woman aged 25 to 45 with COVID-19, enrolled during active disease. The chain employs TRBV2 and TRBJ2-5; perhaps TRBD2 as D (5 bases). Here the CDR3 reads CASSVEEQETQYF. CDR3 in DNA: TGTGCCAGCAGTGTGGAGGAACAAGAGACCCAGTACTTC.